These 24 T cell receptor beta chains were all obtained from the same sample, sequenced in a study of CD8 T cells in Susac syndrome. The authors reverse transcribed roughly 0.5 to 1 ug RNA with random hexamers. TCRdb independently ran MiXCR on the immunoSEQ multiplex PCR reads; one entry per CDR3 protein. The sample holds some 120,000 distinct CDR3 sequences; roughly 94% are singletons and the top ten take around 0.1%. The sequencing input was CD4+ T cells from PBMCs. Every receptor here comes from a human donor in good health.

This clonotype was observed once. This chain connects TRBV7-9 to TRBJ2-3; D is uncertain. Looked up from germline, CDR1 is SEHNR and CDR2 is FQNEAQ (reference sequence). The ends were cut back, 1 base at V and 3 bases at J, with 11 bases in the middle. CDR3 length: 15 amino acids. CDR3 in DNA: TGTGCCAGCAGCTTAGAGGGCGGATTTACAGATACGCAGTATTTT. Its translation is CASSLEGGFTDTQYF.

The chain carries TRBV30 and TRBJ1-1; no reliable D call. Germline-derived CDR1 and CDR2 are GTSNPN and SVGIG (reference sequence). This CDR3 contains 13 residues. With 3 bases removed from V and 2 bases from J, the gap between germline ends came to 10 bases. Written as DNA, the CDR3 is TGTGCCTGGAGCGGGTTGCAAAACACTGAAGCTTTCTTT. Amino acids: CAWSGLQNTEAFF.

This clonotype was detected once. Here the CDR3 reads CAWNLQIENEQYF. The CDR3 DNA reads as TGTGCCTGGAACCTCCAAATCGAAAACGAGCAGTACTTC. The J gene is TRBJ2-7, the V gene TRBV30; no definite D call. Germline V gene lookup returns CDR1 GTSNPN and CDR2 SVGIG (reference sequence). Between the trimmed V and J ends, which lost 4 bases and 5 bases, there was a span of 15 bases. The CDR3 totals 13 residues.

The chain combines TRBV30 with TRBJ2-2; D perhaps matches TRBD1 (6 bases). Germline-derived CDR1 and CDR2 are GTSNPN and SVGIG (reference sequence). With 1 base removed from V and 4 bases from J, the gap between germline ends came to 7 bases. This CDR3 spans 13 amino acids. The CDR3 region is CAWSGDTTGELFF. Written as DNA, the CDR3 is TGTGCCTGGAGTGGGGACACCACCGGGGAGCTGTTTTTT.

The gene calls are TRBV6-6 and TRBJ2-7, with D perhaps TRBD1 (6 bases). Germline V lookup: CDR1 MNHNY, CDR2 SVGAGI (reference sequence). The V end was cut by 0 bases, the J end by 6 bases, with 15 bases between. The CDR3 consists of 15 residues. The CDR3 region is CASSYSAGDGREQYF. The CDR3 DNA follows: TGTGCCAGCAGTTACTCCGCAGGGGATGGTCGCGAGCAGTACTTC.

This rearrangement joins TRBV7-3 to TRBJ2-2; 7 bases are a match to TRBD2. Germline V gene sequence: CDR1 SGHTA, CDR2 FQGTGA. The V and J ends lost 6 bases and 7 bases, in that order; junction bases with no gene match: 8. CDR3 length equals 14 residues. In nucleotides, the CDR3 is TGTGCCAGCAGGGCGGGAGTTTGGAACGGGGAGCTGTTTTTT. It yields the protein CASRAGVWNGELFF. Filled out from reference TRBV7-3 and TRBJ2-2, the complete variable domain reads GAGVSQTPSNKVTEKGKYVELRCDPISGHTALYWYRQSLGQGPEFLIYFQGTGAADDSGLPNDRFFAVRPEGSVSTLKIQRTERGDSAVYLCASRAGVWNGELFFGEGSRLTVL.

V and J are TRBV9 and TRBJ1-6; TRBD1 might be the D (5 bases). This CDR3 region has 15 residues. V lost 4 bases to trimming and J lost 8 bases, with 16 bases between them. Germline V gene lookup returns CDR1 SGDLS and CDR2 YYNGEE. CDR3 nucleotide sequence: TGTGCCAGCAGCATAGATGGACAACTAGATTCACCCCTCCACTTT. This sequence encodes CASSIDGQLDSPLHF.

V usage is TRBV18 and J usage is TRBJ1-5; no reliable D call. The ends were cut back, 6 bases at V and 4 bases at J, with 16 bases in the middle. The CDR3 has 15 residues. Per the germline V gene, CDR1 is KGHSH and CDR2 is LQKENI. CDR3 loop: CASSPGDGGNQPQHF. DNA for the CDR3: TGTGCCAGCTCCCCTGGGGATGGTGGGAATCAGCCCCAGCATTTT.

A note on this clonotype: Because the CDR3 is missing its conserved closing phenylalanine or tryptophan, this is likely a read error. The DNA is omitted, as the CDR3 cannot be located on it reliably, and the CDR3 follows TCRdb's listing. This CDR3 reads CASSNQGLAHHI. V gene TRBV6-2 or TRBV6-3 combines with J gene TRBJ2-1; the D call of TRBD2 is as the table states it, not checked on the DNA. In germline, CDR1 is MNHEY, CDR2 SVGEGT. The CDR3 is 12 residues long, ends included.

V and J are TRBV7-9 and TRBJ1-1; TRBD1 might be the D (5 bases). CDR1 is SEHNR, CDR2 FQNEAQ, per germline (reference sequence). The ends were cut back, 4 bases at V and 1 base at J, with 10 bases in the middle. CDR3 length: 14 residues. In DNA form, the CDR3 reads TGTGCCAGCAGCTCCCCAGACAGGAACACTGAAGCTTTCTTT. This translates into CASSSPDRNTEAFF.

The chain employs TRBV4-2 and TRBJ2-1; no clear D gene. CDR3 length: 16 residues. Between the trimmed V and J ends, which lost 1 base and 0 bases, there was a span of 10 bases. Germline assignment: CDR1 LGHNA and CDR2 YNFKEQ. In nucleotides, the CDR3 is TGTGCCAGCAGCCAAGGAGGCGGTAGCTCCTACAATGAGCAGTTCTTC. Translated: CASSQGGGSSYNEQFF.

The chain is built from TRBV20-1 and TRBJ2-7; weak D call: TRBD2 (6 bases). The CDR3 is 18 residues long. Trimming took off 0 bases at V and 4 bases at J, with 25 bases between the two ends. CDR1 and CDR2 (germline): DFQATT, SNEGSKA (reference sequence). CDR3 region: CSARDEGGVSPISYEQYF. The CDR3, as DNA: TGCAGTGCTAGAGATGAGGGAGGCGTCAGTCCTATATCTTACGAGCAGTACTTC.

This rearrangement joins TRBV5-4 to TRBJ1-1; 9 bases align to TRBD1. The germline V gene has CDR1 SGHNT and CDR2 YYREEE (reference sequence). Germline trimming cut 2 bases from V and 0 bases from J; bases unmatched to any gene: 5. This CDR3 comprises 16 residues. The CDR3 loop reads CASSLPGQGLNTEAFF. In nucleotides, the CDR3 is TGTGCCAGCAGCTTACCGGGACAGGGATTGAACACTGAAGCTTTCTTT.

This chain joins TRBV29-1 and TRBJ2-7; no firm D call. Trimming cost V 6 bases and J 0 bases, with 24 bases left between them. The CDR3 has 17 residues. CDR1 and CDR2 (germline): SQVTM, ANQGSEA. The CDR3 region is CSVASRLIQDDSYEQYF. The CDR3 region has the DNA TGCAGCGTGGCTTCCCGATTAATCCAGGACGACTCCTACGAGCAGTACTTC.

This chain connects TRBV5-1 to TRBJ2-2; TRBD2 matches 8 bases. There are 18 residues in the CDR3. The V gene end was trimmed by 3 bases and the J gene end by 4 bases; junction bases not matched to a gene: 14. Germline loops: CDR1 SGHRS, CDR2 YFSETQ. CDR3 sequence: CASSSVRGAGDLTGELFF. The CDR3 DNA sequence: TGCGCCAGCAGCTCCGTACGAGGAGCGGGAGACCTCACCGGGGAGCTGTTTTTT.

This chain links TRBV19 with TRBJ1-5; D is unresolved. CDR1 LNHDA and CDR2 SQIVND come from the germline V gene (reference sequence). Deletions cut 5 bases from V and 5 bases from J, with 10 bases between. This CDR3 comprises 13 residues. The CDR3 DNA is TGTGCCAGTAGTGGCGGCAATGATCAGCCCCAGCATTTT. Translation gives CASSGGNDQPQHF.

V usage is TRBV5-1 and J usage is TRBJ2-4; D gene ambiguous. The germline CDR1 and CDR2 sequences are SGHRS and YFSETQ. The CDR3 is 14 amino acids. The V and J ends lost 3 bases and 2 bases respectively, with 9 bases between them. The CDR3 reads CASSYQWSKNIQYF. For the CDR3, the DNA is TGCGCCAGCAGCTACCAGTGGTCCAAAAACATTCAGTACTTC. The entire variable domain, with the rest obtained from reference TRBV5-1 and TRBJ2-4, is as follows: KAGVTQTPRYLIKTRGQQVTLSCSPISGHRSVSWYQQTPGQGLQFLFEYFSETQRNKGNFPGRFSGRQFSNSRSEMNVSTLELGDSALYLCASSYQWSKNIQYFGAGTRLSVL.

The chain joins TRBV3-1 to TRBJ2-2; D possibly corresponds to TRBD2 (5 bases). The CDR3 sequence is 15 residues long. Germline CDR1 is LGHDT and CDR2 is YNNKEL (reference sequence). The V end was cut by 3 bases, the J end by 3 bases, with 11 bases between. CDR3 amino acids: CASSQRHGDTGELFF. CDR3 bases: TGTGCCAGCAGCCAGCGGCACGGGGACACCGGGGAGCTGTTTTTT.

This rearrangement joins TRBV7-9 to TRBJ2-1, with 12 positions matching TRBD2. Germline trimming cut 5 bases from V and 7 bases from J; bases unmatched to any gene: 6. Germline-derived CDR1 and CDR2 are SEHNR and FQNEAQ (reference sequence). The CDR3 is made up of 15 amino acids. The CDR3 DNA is TGTGCCAGCAGCCCCCCAGGACTAGCGGGAAATGAGCAGTTCTTC. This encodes CASSPPGLAGNEQFF.

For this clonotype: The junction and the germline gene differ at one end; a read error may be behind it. In DNA, the CDR3 is TGTGCCAGCAGTCAAGCAAACAGGGAATATTTAGGTGGCTACACCTTC. Encoded protein: CASSQANREYLGGYTF. The chain couples TRBV3-1 to TRBJ1-2; TRBD1 is a possible D gene (6 bases). Per the germline V gene, CDR1 is LGHDT and CDR2 is YNNKEL (reference sequence). The CDR3 has 16 residues.

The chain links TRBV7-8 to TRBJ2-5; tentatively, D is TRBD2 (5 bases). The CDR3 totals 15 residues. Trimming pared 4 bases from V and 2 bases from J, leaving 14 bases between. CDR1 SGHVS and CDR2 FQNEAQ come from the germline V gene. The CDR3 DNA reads TGTGCCAGCAGCTCAAATCCGGGAACACAAGAGACCCAGTACTTC. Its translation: CASSSNPGTQETQYF.

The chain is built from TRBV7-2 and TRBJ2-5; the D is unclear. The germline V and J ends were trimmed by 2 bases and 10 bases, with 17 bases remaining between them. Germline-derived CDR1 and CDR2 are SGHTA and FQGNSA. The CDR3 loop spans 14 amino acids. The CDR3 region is CASSLPLFPLFQYF. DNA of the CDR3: TGTGCCAGCAGCTTACCTTTGTTTCCCCTTTTCCAGTACTTC.

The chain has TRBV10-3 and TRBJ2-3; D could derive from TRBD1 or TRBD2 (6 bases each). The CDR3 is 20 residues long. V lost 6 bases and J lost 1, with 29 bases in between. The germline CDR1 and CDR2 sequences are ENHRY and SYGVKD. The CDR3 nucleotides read TGTGCCATCAGAAAAGGGGGTCGCGCGGGACCCTTATTTGGCACAGATACGCAGTATTTT. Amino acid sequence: CAIRKGGRAGPLFGTDTQYF.

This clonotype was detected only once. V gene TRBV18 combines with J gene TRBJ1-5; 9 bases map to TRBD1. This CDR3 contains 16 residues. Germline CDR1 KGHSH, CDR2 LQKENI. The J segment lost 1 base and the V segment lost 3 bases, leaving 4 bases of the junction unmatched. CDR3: CASSPDRGTSNQPQHF. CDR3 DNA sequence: TGTGCCAGCTCACCGGACAGGGGAACGAGCAATCAGCCCCAGCATTTT.